The source of this TCR beta chain is a study of CXCR3-negative and CXCR3-positive naive CD8 T cells. Broader study findings: Researchers reported similar TRBV-TRBJ usage in naive CXCR3-negative and CXCR3-positive cells, though memory differed. TRB CDR3 hydrophobicity was greater in CXCR3-positive naive cells than in CXCR3-negative naive cells.

UMI-labeled TRB cDNA libraries were prepared by 5' RACE. No DNA is given; TCRdb re-called the 5' RACE reads and lists each CDR3 protein once. Its clone listing holds approximately 100,000 distinct CDR3 sequences. To note about this clonotype: Its antigen is undetermined.

Phenotypically, naive CD8+ T cells corresponded to CD45RO-CCR7+CD27+CD95-. CDR1 and CDR2 from the germline V gene are MNHEY and SMNVEV (reference sequence). The CDR3 totals 12 residues. The chain carries TRBV27 and TRBJ1-1. Sequences were obtained from naive CXCR3- CD8+ T cells from blood. Subset defined: CD45RO-CCR7+CD27+CD95- naive CD8+ T cells lacking CXCR3 (TNR3-). This sequence was found in a human donor in good health. Some clones in this sample may be carry-over from other donors' samples. CDR3 amino acids: CASSHRGAEAFF.